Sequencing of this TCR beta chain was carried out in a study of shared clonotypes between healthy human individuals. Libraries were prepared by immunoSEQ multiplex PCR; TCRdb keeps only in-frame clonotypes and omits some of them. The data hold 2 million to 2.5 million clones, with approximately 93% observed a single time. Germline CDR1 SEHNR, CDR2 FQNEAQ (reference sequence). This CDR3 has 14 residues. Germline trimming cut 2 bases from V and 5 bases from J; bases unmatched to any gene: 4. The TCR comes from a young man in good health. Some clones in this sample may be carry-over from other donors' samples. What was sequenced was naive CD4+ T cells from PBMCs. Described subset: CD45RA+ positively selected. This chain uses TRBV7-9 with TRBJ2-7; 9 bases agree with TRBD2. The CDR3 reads CASSLSRGGDEQYF. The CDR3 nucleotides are TGTGCCAGCAGCTTATCGCGGGGGGGCGACGAGCAGTACTTC.